The sequence of this TCR beta chain was determined in a study of blood T cell repertoires in COVID-19. Study-level background: Researchers got acute and convalescent COVID-19 samples from the United States, Italy and Spain. From T cells, B-cell-depleted T cells, or PBMCs came the material, which was cDNA or gDNA.

Those enrolled in Seattle joined during active infection and were followed longitudinally afterward. V gave up 1 base and J gave up 3 bases; unmatched junction bases: 3. This CDR3 region has 15 residues. Germline-derived CDR1 and CDR2 are SGHVS and FQNEAQ. With respect to this clone: With only one base between it and a far larger clone, this is likely a read error.

TCRdb keeps only in-frame clones here, not all; method: immunoSEQ multiplex PCR. The sample has 140,000 to 150,000 clones; 85% to 90% are singletons. This TCR was sampled from a young man with COVID-19, enrolled during active disease. The V and J genes are TRBV7-8 and TRBJ2-7; 10 nucleotides align to TRBD2. Sequencing used peripheral blood. Here the CDR3 DNA reads TGTGCCAGCAGCTTAGAGGCTAGCGGGAGCTACGAGCAGTACTTC. Amino acids: CASSLEASGSYEQYF. The full variable domain, rest sourced from reference TRBV7-8 and TRBJ2-7, is GAGVSQSPRYKVAKRGQDVALRCDPISGHVSLFWYQQALGQGPEFLTYFQNEAQLDKSGLPSDRFFAERPEGSVSTLKIQRTQQEDSAVYLCASSLEASGSYEQYFGPGTRLTVT.